This TCR beta chain was recorded in a study of shared clonotypes between healthy human individuals. For the study at large: CD8 memory received one plate per donor, CD8 naive two, CD4 memory three and CD4 naive three. Study-wide results and caveats: Richness estimates generally favored naive over memory subsets.

Profiling relied on immunoSEQ multiplex PCR, and the TCRdb table lists in-frame clones only, not all of them. The repertoire holds 2 million to 2.5 million clones, with 93% as singletons. A remark on this clone: What it binds is not known. Other DNA sequences in the sample encode the same CDR3.

The sequenced sample consisted of naive CD4+ T cells from PBMCs. Subset denoted: CD45RA+ positively selected. The sequence was collected from a young man in good health. Some clones in this sample may be carry-over from other donors' samples.

CDR3 region: CASSASGSTDTQYF. DNA for the CDR3: TGTGCCAGCAGCGCCAGCGGAAGCACAGATACGCAGTATTTT. This chain connects TRBV7-9 to TRBJ2-3, with D possibly matching TRBD2 (5 bases). Trimming pared 5 bases from V and 0 bases from J, leaving 9 bases between. The CDR3 length is 14 residues. Looked up from germline, CDR1 is SEHNR and CDR2 is FQNEAQ (reference sequence).